The present T cell receptor (beta chain) was sequenced within a study of blood T cell repertoires in COVID-19. TCRdb keeps only in-frame clones here, not all; method: immunoSEQ multiplex PCR. The repertoire holds approximately 200,000 clones, more than 75% seen once, with more than 7.5% in the top ten. The table lists this clone with a count of one. The CDR3 loop spans 10 amino acids. V gave up 10 bases and J gave up 5 bases, with 5 bases separating them. Germline CDR1 and CDR2: MNHEY and SMNVEV (reference sequence). The sequence came from a woman under 40 who had recovered from COVID-19. Sequencing used PBMCs or T cells enriched from blood (not recorded which). The chain uses TRBV27 and TRBJ2-2, with D hard to call. Here the CDR3 reads CAILTGELFF. CDR3 bases: TGTGCCATCCTTACCGGGGAGCTGTTTTTT.